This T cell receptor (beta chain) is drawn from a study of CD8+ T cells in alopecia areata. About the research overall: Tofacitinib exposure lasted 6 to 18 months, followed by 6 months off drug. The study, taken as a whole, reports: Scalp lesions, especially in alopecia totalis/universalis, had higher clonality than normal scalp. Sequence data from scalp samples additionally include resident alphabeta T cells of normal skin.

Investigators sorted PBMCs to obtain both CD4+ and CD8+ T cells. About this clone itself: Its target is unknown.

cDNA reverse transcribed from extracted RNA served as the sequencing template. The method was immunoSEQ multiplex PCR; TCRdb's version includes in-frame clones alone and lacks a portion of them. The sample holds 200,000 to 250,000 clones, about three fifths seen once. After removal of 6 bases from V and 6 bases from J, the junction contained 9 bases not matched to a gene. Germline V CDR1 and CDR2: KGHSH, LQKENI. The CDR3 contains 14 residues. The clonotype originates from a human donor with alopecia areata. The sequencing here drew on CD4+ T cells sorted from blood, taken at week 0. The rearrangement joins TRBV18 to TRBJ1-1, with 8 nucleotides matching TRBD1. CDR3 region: CASSPRDRSPEAFF. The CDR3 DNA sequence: TGTGCCAGCTCGCCCCGGGACAGGTCCCCTGAAGCTTTCTTT. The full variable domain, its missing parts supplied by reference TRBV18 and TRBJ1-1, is NAGVMQNPRHLVRRRGQEARLRCSPMKGHSHVYWYRQLPEEGLKFMVYLQKENIIDESGMPKERFSAEFPKEGPSILRIQQVVRGDSAAYFCASSPRDRSPEAFFGQGTRLTVV.